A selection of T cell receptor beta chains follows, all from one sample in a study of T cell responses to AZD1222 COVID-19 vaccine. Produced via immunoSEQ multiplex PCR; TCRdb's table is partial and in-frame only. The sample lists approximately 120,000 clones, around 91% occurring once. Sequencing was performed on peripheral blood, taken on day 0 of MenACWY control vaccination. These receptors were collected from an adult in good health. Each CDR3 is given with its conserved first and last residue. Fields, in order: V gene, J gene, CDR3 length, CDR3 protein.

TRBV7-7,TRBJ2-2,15,CASSPGQGYAGELFF
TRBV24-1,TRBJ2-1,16,CATSEPGQGPYNEQFF
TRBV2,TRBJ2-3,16,CASSDPQGGFTDTQYF
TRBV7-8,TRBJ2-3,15,CASSEAGGGTDTQYF
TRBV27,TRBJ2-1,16,CASSLSDSLGYNEQFF
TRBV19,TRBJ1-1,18,CASSAFQGALTARTEAFF
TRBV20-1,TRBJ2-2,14,CSASWGANTGELFF
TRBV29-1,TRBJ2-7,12,CSVVSGSYEQYF
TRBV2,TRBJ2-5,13,CASGTGEWETQYF
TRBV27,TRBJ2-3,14,CASSFWAGGDTQYF
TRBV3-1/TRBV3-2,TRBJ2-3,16,CASSLHRGTPTDTQYF
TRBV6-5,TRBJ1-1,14,CASSPRTPNTEAFF
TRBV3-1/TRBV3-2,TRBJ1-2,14,CASSRVRGTIGYTF
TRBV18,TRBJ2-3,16,CASSTRTRMSTDTQYF
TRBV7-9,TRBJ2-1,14,CASSRGQSYNEQFF
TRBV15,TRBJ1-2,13,CATSRFATGGYTF